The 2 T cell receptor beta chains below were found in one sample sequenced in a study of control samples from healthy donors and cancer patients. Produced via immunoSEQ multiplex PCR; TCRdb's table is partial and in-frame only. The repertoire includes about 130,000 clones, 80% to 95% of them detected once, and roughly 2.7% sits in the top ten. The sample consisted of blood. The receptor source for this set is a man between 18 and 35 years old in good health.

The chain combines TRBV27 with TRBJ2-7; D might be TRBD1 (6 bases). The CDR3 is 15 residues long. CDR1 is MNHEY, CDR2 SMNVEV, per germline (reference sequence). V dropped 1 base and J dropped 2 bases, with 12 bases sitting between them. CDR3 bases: TGTGCCAGCAGTTTATTCCCGACAGGAACCTACGAGCAGTACTTC. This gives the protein CASSLFPTGTYEQYF.

In DNA form, the CDR3 reads TGTGCCAGCAGTCCCCTTAGAGGGAACAATCAGCCCCAGCATTTT. It specifies CASSPLRGNNQPQHF. The V gene is TRBV28, the J gene TRBJ1-5; D unclear. Between the trimmed V and J ends, which lost 5 bases and 3 bases, there was a span of 14 bases. The CDR3 is made up of 15 amino acids. Germline V gene lookup returns CDR1 MDHEN and CDR2 SYDVKM.